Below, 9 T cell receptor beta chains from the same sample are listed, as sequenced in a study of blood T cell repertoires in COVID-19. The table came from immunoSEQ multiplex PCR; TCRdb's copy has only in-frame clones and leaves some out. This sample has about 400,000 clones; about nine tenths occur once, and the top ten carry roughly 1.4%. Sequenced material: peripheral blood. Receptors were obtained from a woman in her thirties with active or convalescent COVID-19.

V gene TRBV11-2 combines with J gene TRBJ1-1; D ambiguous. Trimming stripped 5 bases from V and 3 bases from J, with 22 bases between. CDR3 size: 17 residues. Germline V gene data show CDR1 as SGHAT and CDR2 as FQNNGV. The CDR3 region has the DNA TGTGCCAGCAGCCCACCGGAGGAGACGTGGTTAGACACTGAAGCTTTCTTT. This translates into CASSPPEETWLDTEAFF.

The CDR3 DNA reads as TGTGCCATCAGCCCACAGGGGACCGATGGCTACACCTTC. Translated, it gives CAISPQGTDGYTF. V and J are TRBV10-3 and TRBJ1-2; 7 bases are a match to TRBD1. This CDR3 has 13 amino acids. Trimming cost V 6 bases and J 6 bases; bases outside gene matches: 7. Germline CDR1 and CDR2: ENHRY and SYGVKD.

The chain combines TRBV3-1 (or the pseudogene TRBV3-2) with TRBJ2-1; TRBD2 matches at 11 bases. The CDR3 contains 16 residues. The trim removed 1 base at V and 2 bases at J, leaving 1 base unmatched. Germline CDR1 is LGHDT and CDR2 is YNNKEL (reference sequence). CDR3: CASSQVAGGAYNEQFF. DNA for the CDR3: TGTGCCAGCAGCCAAGTAGCGGGGGGGGCCTACAATGAGCAGTTCTTC.

CDR3 in amino acids: CASSEPLLSSYNEQFF. CDR3 nucleotides: TGTGCCAGCAGTGAACCTTTACTTAGCTCCTACAATGAGCAGTTCTTC. The chain employs TRBV25-1 and TRBJ2-1; D gene ambiguous. The V end was cut by 2 bases, the J end by 0 bases, with 11 bases between. Germline values: CDR1 MGHDK, CDR2 SYGVNS. The CDR3 runs to 16 residues.

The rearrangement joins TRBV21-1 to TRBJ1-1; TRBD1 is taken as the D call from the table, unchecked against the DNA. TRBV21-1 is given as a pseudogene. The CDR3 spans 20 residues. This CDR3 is CASSKGRDRGRHMMNTEAFF. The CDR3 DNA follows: TGTGCCAGCAGCAAAGGAAGGGACAGGGGGCGACACATGATGAACACTGAAGCTTTCTTT.

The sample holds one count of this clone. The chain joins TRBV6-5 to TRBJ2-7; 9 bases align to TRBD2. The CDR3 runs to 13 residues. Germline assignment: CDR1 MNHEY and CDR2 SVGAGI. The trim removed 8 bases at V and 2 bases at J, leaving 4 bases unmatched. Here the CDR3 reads CASGAGGTYEQYF. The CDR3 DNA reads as TGTGCCAGCGGGGCGGGAGGGACCTACGAGCAGTACTTC.

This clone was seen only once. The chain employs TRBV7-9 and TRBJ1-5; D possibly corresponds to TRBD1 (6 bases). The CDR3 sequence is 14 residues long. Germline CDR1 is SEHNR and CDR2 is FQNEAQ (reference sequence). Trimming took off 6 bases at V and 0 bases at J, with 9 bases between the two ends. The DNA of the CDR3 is TGTGCCAGCAGTTGGACAGATAGCAATCAGCCCCAGCATTTT. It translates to CASSWTDSNQPQHF.

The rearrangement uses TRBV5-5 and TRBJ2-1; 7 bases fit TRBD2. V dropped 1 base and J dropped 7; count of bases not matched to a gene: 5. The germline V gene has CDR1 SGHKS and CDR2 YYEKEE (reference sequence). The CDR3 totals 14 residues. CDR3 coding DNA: TGTGCCAGCAGCTTGTCCGGACTAGAAAATGAGCAGTTCTTC. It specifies CASSLSGLENEQFF.

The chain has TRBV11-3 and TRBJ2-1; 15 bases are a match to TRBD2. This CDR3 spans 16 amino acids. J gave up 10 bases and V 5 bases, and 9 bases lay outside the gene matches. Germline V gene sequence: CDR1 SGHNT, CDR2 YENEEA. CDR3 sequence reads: CASSAGLAGGPGEQFF. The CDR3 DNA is TGTGCCAGCAGCGCCGGACTAGCGGGAGGGCCCGGGGAGCAGTTCTTC.